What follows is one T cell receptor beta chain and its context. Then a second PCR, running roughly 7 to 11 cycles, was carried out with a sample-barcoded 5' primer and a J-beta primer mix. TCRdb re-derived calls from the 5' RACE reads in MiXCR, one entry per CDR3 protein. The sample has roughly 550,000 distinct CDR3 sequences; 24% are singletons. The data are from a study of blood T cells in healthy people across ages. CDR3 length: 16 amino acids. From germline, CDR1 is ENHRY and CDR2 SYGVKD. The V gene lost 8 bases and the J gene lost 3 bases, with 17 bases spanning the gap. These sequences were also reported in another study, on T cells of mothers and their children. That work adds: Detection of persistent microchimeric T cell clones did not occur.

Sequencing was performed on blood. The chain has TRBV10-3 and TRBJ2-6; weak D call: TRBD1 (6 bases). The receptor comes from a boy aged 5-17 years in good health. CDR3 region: CAIGAKQGLGANVLTF. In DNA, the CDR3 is TGTGCCATCGGGGCAAAACAGGGTCTTGGGGCCAACGTCCTGACTTTC.